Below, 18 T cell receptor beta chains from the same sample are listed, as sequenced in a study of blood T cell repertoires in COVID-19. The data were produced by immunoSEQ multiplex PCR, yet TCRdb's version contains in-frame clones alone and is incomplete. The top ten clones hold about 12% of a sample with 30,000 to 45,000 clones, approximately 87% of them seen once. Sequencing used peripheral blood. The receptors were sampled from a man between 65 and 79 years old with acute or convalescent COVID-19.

The DNA for the CDR3 is TGTGCCAGCAGTTACTCCGGACAGGGAAATGAAAAACTGTTTTTT. It encodes CASSYSGQGNEKLFF. The chain carries TRBV6-6 and TRBJ1-4; 8 bases line up with TRBD1. This CDR3 comprises 15 residues. V shed 0 bases, J shed 5 bases, and the junction held 2 bases outside the gene matches. CDR1 is MNHNY and CDR2 is SVGAGI in the germline V gene (reference sequence).

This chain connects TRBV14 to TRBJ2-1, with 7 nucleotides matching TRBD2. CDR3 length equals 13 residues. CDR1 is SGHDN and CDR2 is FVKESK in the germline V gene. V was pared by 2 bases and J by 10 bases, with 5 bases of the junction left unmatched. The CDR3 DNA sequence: TGTGCCAGCAGCCAAACCCGTAGCGGGGAGCAGTTCTTC. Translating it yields CASSQTRSGEQFF. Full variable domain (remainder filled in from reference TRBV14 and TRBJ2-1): EAGVTQFPSHSVIEKGQTVTLRCDPISGHDNLYWYRRVMGKEIKFLLHFVKESKQDESGMPNNRFLAERTGGTYSTLKVQPAELEDSGVYFCASSQTRSGEQFFGPGTRLTVL.

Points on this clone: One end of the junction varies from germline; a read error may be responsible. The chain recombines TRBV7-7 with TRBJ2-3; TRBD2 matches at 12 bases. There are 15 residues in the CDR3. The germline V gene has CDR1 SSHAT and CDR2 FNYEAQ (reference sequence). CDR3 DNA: TGTGCTAGCAGCTCGGGGACTAGCGGGTTAGATACGCAGTATTTT. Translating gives CASSSGTSGLDTQYF.

Here the CDR3 reads CASTPRGGTEAFF. In DNA form, the CDR3 reads TGTGCCAGTACCCCACGGGGTGGCACTGAAGCTTTCTTT. V usage is TRBV19 and J usage is TRBJ1-1; D gene ambiguous. Germline values: CDR1 LNHDA, CDR2 SQIVND (reference sequence). The CDR3 runs to 13 residues. V shed 7 bases and J shed 4 bases, with 13 bases lying between them.

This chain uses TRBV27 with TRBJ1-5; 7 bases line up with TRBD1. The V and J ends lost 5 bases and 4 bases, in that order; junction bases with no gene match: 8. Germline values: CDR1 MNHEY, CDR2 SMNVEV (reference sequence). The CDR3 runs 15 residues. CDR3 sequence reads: CASSPLQTGNQPQHF. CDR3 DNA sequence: TGTGCCAGCAGTCCTTTACAGACAGGGAATCAGCCCCAGCATTTT.

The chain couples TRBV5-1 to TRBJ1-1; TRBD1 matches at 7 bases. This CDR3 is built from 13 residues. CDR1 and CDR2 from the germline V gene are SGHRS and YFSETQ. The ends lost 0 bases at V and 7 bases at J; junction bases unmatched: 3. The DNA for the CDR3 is TGCGCCAGCAGCTTGGGAGGGGACAGTGAAGCTTTCTTT. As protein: CASSLGGDSEAFF.

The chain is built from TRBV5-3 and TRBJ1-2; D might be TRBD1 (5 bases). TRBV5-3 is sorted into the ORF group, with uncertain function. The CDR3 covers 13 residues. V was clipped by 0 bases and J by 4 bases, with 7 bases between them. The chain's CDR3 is CARSLGQTYGYTF. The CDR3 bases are TGTGCCAGAAGCTTGGGACAGACCTATGGCTACACCTTC.

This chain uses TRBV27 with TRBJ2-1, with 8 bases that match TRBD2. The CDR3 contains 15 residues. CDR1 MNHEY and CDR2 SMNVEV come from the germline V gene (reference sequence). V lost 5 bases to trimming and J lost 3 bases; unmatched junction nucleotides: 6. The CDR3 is CASSLTSGYYNEQFF. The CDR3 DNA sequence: TGTGCCAGCAGTCTAACTAGCGGCTACTACAATGAGCAGTTCTTC.

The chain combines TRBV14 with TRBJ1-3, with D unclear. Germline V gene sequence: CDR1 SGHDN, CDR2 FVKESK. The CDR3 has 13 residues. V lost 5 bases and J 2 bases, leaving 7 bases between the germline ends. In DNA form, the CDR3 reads TGTGCCAGCAGCAACGTAGCTGGAAACACCATATATTTT. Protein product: CASSNVAGNTIYF.

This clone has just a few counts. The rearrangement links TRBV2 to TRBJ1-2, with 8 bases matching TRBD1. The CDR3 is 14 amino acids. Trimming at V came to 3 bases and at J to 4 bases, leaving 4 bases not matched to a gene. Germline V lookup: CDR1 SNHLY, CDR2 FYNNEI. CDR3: CASSEPGGSYGYTF. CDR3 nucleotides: TGTGCCAGCAGTGAGCCAGGGGGCTCCTATGGCTACACCTTC.

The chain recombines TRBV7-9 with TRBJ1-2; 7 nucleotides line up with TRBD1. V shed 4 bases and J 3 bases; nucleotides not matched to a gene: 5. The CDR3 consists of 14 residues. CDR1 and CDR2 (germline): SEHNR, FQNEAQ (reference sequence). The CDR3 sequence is CASSSWDRDYGYTF. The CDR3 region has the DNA TGTGCCAGCAGCTCATGGGACAGAGACTATGGCTACACCTTC.

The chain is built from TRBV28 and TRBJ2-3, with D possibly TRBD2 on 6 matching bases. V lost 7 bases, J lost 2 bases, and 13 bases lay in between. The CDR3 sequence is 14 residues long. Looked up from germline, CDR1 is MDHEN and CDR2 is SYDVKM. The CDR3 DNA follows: TGTGCCAGCATCAAGGCGGGACCCACAGATACGCAGTATTTT. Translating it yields CASIKAGPTDTQYF.

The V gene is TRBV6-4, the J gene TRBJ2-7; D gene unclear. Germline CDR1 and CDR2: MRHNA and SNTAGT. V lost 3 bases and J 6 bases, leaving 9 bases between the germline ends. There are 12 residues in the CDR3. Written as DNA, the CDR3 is TGTGCCAGCAGTGAAGGAGCTCTCGAGCAGTACTTC. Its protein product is CASSEGALEQYF.

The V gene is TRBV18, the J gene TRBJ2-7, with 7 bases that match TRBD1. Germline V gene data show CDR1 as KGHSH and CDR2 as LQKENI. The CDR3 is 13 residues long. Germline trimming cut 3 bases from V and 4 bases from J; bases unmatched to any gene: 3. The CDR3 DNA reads TGTGCCAGCTCACCGGGACAGAATTACGAGCAGTACTTC. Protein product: CASSPGQNYEQYF. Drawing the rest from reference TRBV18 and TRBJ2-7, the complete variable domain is NAGVMQNPRHLVRRRGQEARLRCSPMKGHSHVYWYRQLPEEGLKFMVYLQKENIIDESGMPKERFSAEFPKEGPSILRIQQVVRGDSAAYFCASSPGQNYEQYFGPGTRLTVT.

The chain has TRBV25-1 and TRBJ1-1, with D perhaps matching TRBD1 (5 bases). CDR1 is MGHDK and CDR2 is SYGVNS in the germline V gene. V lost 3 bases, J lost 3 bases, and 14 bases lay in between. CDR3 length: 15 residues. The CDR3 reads CASSDDSGLDTEAFF. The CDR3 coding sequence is TGTGCCAGCAGTGACGATTCAGGGTTGGACACTGAAGCTTTCTTT.

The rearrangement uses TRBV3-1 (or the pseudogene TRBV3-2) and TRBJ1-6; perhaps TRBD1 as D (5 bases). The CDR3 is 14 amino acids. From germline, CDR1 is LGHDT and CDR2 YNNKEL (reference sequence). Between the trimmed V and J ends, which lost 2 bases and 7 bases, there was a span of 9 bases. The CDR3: CASSQKGLNSPLHF. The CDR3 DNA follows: TGTGCCAGCAGCCAAAAGGGGCTGAATTCACCCCTCCACTTT.

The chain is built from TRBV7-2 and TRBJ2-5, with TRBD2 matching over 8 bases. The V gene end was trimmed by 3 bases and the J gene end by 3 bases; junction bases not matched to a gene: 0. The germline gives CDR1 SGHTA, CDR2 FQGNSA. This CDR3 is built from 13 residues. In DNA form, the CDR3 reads TGTGCCAGCAGCTTTAGCGGGGAAGAGACCCAGTACTTC. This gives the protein CASSFSGEETQYF.

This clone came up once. The CDR3 coding sequence is TGTGCCAGCACCTTAGGAGGGACTAGCGGGATAAAAATCCAAGAGACCCAGTACTTC. Translated: CASTLGGTSGIKIQETQYF. The J gene is TRBJ2-5, the V gene TRBV28, with 13 bases fitting TRBD2. V trimming: 7 bases; J trimming: 1 base; junction bases outside the gene matches: 15. CDR3 length equals 19 residues. Germline lookup yields CDR1 MDHEN and CDR2 SYDVKM. The full variable domain, completed using reference TRBV28 and TRBJ2-5, is DVKVTQSSRYLVKRTGEKVFLECVQDMDHENMFWYRQDPGLGLRLIYFSYDVKMKEKGDIPEGYSVSREKKERFSLILESASTNQTSMYLCASTLGGTSGIKIQETQYFGPGTRLLVL.